This T cell receptor (beta chain) was sequenced for a study of control samples from healthy donors and cancer patients. The repertoire was sequenced with immunoSEQ multiplex PCR; TCRdb's copy has only in-frame clones and lacks some. The sample lists just under 100,000 clones; approximately 95% were seen once. This CDR3 has 15 residues. Germline V gene lookup returns CDR1 SGDLS and CDR2 YYNGEE. Trimming at V came to 7 bases and at J to 6 bases, leaving 13 bases not matched to a gene. This receptor was identified in a man aged 18 to 29 in good health. The chain uses TRBV9 and TRBJ1-1, with 9 bases identical to TRBD1. Source material: blood. The CDR3 DNA sequence: TGTGCCAGCGAGCGTGGGTACAGGGGGCCGGCTGAAGCTTTCTTT. The encoded protein is CASERGYRGPAEAFF.